This TCR beta chain originates from a study of OX40 agonist ivuxolimab in advanced cancers. The germline V gene encodes CDR1 KGHSH and CDR2 LQKENI. V was pared by 3 bases and J by 5 bases, with 8 bases between. The CDR3 is 13 residues long. Assay used: immunoSEQ multiplex PCR; TCRdb lists only in-frame clones, some missing. The sample holds 40,000 or so clones; around four fifths are singletons and the top ten take under 45%. The chain joins TRBV18 to TRBJ1-5; weak D call: TRBD1 (5 bases). This specimen consisted of CD4+ or CD8+ T cells sorted from blood, obtained in a trial of the OX40 agonist ivuxolimab. The sequence derives from an adult with an advanced solid tumor such as melanoma, head and neck, liver or kidney cancer. For the CDR3, the DNA is TGTGCCAGCTCACCGGGCAGGGATCAGCCCCAGCATTTT. It is translated as CASSPGRDQPQHF.